Sequencing of this T cell receptor (beta chain) was carried out in a study of Graves' ophthalmopathy and Graves' hyperthyroidism. As for the study in general: Before any treatment was given, at initial diagnosis, peripheral blood was collected.

RNA transcripts served as template for amplifying TCR beta CDR3 sequences. HTBI primers served in a first-round RT-PCR, which a second-round multiplex PCR followed. TCRdb used MiXCR to reprocess the multiplex PCR reads, holding one entry per CDR3 protein. The sample holds some 520,000 distinct CDR3 sequences, around 15% seen once. Certain patients were not enrolled. These were patients with other autoimmune diseases, uncontrolled infections, pregnancy or lactation. CDR1 is MNHEY, CDR2 SVGAGI, per germline. CDR3 length: 15 amino acids. V lost 4 bases, J lost 1 base, and 13 bases lay in between. At least ten counts were recorded for this clonotype.

Sequencing input: blood. The V and J genes are TRBV6-5 and TRBJ2-5; D ambiguous. The sequence came from a woman in her twenties or thirties with Graves' ophthalmopathy. The CDR3 coding sequence is TGTGCCAGCAGTTTAGTTCCAGAAAGCCAAGAGACCCAGTACTTC. As protein: CASSLVPESQETQYF.